The clone carrying this T cell receptor (beta chain) was observed a single time. The protocol was immunoSEQ multiplex PCR, while the TCRdb copy is restricted to in-frame clones and leaves out a portion. The sample has about 150,000 clones; 91% are singletons. The data derive from a study of blood T cell repertoires in COVID-19. With V trimmed by 6 bases and J by 1 base, 4 bases remained unmatched. Germline V gives CDR1 LNHDA, CDR2 SQIVND (reference sequence). This CDR3 has 15 amino acids. J is TRBJ2-2 and V is TRBV19, with 8 bases fitting TRBD1. This clonotype was obtained from a man aged 50 to 60 with acute or convalescent COVID-19. The sequenced sample consisted of peripheral blood. This chain's CDR3 is CASSNRGKNTGELFF. The CDR3 coding sequence is TGTGCCAGTAGCAACAGGGGGAAGAACACCGGGGAGCTGTTTTTT.